Reported below is one T cell receptor beta chain. Its antigen target is currently unknown. The input lacks base qualities; no much larger clone sits a single base away. Genomic DNA was extracted with the Qiagen DNeasy kit from unsorted PBMCs and from negatively selected CD4+ and CD8+ fractions. TCR beta CDR3 regions were amplified by immunoSEQ multiplex PCR using primers annealing to V and J segments. A synthetic immune receptor repertoire was used to minimize amplification bias, and any residual bias was removed computationally once sequencing was done. The published analysis was carried out like this. Custom Python scripts were used to quantify repertoire diversity as the Shannon entropy index. Unsorted, CD4+ and CD8+ repertoires were analyzed separately, except for combined analyses in which CD4+ and CD8+ sequences were merged in silico. Clonal expansion was defined as a frequency increase of at least 2-fold after treatment compared with C1D1, and clones undetected at baseline were assigned a pseudocount of 0.5. Singleton clones were defined as clones with 0 or 1 copy at C1D1, and non-singleton clones were defined as clones with 2 or more copies. Clones expanded in unsorted samples were assigned a CD4+, CD8+ or unknown annotation through matching of protein sequences in sorted samples from the same patient. Wilcoxon tests on paired samples were used to test changes in diversity from C1D1 to C4D1. TCRdb stores this immuneACCESS table with in-frame sequences only. Part of the clones is absent; in the studies checked, under half of the shortfall reflects unresolved V genes, and no reason is known for the rest. V, J and clone size are taken as reported in that table, and D and trimming were inferred from the DNA itself. The sample yields over 80,000 clones; around 80% were counted once. The leading ten clones occupy roughly 10% of the sample.

The time point label, as the study defines it: cycle 4 day 1 (C4D1), after less than 7 weeks of nivolumab. Every trial patient had relapsed after autologous stem cell transplantation, and cohorts A, B and C differed in prior brentuximab vedotin exposure. A total of fewer than 70 patients with relapsed/refractory classical Hodgkin lymphoma made up the trial cohort, and each patient's best overall response was complete response, partial response or progressive disease. Trial patients were treated with single-agent nivolumab in the multi-cohort phase II CheckMate 205 trial. An independent review committee assessed best overall response by applying the 2007 International Working Group response criteria. PBMCs from the trial were collected at three points: immediately before nivolumab initiation (C1D1), and during therapy at cycle 2 day 1 and cycle 4 day 1. Peripheral blood was collected in 8 mL Vacutainer Cell Preparation Tubes, from which PBMCs were isolated by centrifugation and then cryopreserved.

This sample stems from a study of PD-1 blockade in classical Hodgkin lymphoma (dated by TCRdb to 2019 to 2021). For the wider study: Nivolumab dosing was 3 mg/kg intravenously every 2 weeks, continuing until either disease progression or unacceptable toxicity. To define a peripheral blood immune signature of response to PD-1 blockade in classical Hodgkin lymphoma, the study combined TCR beta sequencing with CyTOF. General findings and caveats noted by the study authors: Baseline TCR diversity was reported to be lower in newly diagnosed patients than in healthy donors, and even lower in relapsed/refractory patients. CD4+ but not CD8+ TCR diversity rose significantly by C4D1 (p=0.0027 vs p=0.16), most apparent in complete responders (p=0.02). Only a single clinical trial cohort was studied, and what caused the repertoire differences, possibly disease activity or prior therapy, remained undefined. Trial patients with a complete response had baseline diversity similar to that of newly diagnosed patients, while partial responders and progressors had significantly lower diversity. Lower diversity was seen in patients whose nivolumab began less than 1 year after ASCT, and these patients were left out of later analyses so that immune reconstitution would not confound the results.

The source was peripheral blood mononuclear cells (PBMCs), collected before the fourth cycle of nivolumab. This receptor was identified in a human donor with classical Hodgkin lymphoma.

The CDR3 here reads CAWSVRVTSGANVLTF. In nucleotide form, the sequence is TGTGCCTGGAGTGTACGCGTTACCTCTGGGGCCAACGTCCTGACTTTC. Recombination joined TRBV30 with TRBJ2-6; the D gene remains uncertain. Based on the germline V gene (reference sequence), the CDR1 and CDR2 sequences are GTSNPN and SVGIG. The CDR3 spans 16 residues, from the cysteine through the phenylalanine. Solely the CDR3 DNA is kept, with 48 bases framed from the first base. V was cut back by 0 bases and J by 0 bases, leaving a gap of 9 bases between them.